The present entry profiles one T cell receptor beta chain with its context. The CDR3 loop spans 14 amino acids. Losses at the gene ends were 5 bases for V and 3 bases for J; bases not matched to a gene: 5. CDR1 MDHEN and CDR2 SYDVKM come from the germline V gene. This entry belongs to a study of blood T cell repertoires in COVID-19. Study as a whole: Specimens from acute and convalescent COVID-19 originated in the United States, Italy and Spain. PBMCs, B-cell-depleted T cells, or T cells were the source of the cDNA or gDNA that made up the material.

Only in-frame clones appear in the TCRdb table, and some are missing; sequencing was by immunoSEQ multiplex PCR. Of around 320,000 clones listed, 90% are singletons. The chain combines TRBV28 with TRBJ2-7; 9 bases are a match to TRBD1. This receptor was identified in a woman aged 18-35 years with acute COVID-19. The sample comprised PBMCs or T cells enriched from blood (not recorded which). The CDR3 DNA follows: TGTGCCAGCAGTACCAACAGGGGGCTCTACGAGCAGTACTTC. As protein: CASSTNRGLYEQYF.